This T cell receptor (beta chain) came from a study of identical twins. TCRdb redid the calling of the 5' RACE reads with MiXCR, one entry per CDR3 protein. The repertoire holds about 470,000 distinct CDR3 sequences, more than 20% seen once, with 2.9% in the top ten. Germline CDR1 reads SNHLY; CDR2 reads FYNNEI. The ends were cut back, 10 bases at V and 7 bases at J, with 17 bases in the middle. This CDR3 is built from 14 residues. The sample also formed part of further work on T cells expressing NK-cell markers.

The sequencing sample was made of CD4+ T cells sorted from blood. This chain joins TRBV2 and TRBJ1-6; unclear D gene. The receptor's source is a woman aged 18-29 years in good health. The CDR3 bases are TGTGCCACCAACCCCGGGCTTTTAAATTCACCCCTCCACTTT. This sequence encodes CATNPGLLNSPLHF.